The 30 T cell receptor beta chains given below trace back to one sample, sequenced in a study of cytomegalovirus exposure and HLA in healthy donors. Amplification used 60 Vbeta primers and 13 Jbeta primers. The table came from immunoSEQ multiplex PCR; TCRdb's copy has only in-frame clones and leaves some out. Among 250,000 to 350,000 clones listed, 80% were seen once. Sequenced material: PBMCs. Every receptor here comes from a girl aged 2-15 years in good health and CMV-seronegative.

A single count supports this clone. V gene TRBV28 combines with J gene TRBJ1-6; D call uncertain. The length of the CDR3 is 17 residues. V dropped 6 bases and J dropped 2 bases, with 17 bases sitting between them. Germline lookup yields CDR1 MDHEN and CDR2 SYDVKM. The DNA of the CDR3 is TGTGCCAGCAGCTCGCGGGGTCGGCAGACCTATAATTCACCCCTCCACTTT. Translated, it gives CASSSRGRQTYNSPLHF.

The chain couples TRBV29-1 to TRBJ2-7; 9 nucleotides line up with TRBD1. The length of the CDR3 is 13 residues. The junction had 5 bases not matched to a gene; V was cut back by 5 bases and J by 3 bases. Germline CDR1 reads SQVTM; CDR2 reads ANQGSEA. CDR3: CSVPGTGLYEQYF. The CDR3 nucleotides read TGCAGCGTTCCCGGGACAGGGCTCTACGAGCAGTACTTC.

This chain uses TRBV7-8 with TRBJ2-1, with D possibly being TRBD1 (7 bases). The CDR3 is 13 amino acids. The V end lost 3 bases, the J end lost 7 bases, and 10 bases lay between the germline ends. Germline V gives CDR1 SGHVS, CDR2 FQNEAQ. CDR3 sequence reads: CASSFAGGNEQFF. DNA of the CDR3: TGTGCCAGCAGCTTTGCAGGGGGGAATGAGCAGTTCTTC.

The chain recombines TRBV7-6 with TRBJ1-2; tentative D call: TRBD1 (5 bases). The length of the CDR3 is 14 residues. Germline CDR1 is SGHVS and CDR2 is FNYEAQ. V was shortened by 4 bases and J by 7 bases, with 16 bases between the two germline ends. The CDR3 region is CASSSRGDGGGYTF. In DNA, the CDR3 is TGTGCCAGCAGCTCTCGTGGCGACGGGGGTGGCTACACCTTC.

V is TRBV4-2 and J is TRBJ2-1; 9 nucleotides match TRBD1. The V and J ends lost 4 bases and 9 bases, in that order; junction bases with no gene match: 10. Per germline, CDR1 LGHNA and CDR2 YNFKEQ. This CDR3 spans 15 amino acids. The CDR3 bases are TGTGCCAGCAGCCGGCTCGGACAGGGGAGAGGTGAGCAGTTCTTC. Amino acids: CASSRLGQGRGEQFF.

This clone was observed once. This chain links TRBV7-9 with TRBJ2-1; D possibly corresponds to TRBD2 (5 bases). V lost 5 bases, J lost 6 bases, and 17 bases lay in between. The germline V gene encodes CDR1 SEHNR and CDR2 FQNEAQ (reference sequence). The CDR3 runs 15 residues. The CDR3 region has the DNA TGTGCCAGCAGCCCCACCCCAAAGCGGCTCAATGAGCAGTTCTTC. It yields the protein CASSPTPKRLNEQFF. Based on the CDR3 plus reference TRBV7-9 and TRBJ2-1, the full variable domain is DTGVSQNPRHKITKRGQNVTFRCDPISEHNRLYWYRQTLGQGPEFLTYFQNEAQLEKSRLLSDRFSAERPKGSFSTLEIQRTEQGDSAMYLCASSPTPKRLNEQFFGPGTRLTVL.

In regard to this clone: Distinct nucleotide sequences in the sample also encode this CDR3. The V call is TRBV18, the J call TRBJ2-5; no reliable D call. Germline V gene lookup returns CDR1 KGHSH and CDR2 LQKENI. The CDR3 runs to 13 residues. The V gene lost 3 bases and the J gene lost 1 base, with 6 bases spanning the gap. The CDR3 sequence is CASSPGLQETQYF. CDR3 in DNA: TGTGCCAGCTCACCGGGCCTCCAAGAGACCCAGTACTTC.

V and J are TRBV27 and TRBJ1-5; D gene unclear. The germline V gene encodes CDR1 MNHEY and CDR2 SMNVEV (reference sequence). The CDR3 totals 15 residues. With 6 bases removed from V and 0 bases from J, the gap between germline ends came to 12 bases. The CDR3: CASRTRTDSNQPQHF. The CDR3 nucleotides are TGTGCCAGCAGGACTAGGACCGATAGCAATCAGCCCCAGCATTTT.

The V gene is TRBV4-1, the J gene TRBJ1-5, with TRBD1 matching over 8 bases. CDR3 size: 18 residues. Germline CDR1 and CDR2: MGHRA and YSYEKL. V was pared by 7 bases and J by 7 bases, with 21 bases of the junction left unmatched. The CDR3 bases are TGCGCCAGCACCCCAAGGTGGTTGGGACAGGAACTTGGCCAGCCCCAGCATTTT. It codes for CASTPRWLGQELGQPQHF.

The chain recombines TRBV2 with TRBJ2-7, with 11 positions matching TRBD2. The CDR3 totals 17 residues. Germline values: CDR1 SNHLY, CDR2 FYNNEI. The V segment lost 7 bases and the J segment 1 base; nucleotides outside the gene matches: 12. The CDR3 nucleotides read TGTGCCAGCATTGTGCCGCCGAGACTAGCGGGGTCCTACGAGCAGTACTTC. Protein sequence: CASIVPPRLAGSYEQYF.

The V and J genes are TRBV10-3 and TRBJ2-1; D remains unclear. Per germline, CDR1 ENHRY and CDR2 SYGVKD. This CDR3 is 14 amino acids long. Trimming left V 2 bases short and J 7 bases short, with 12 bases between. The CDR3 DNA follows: TGTGCCATCAGTGAGCAGGCCGCGAGTAATGAGCAGTTCTTC. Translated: CAISEQAASNEQFF.

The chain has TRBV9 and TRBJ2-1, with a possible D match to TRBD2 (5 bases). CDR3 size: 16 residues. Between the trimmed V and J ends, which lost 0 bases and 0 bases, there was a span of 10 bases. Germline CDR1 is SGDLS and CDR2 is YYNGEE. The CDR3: CASSVGAESSYNEQFF. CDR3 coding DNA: TGTGCCAGCAGCGTAGGAGCGGAAAGCTCCTACAATGAGCAGTTCTTC.

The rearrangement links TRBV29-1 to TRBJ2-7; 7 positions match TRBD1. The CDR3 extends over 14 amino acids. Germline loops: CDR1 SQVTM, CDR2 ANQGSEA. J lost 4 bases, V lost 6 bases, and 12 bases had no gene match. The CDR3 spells CSVDTGDTNYEQYF. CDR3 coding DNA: TGCAGCGTAGACACAGGGGACACCAATTACGAGCAGTACTTC.

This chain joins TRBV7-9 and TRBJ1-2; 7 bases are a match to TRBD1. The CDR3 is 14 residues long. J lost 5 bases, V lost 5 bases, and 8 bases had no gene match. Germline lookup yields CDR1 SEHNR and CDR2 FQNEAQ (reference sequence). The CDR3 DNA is TGTGCCAGCAGCGCCCGGACAGGAGTTTATGGCTACACCTTC. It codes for CASSARTGVYGYTF.

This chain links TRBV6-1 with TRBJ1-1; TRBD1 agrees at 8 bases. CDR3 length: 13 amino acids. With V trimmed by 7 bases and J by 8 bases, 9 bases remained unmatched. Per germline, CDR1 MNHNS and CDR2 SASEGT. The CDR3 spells CASIWQGAREAFF. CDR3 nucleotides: TGTGCCAGCATATGGCAGGGGGCCCGAGAAGCTTTCTTT.

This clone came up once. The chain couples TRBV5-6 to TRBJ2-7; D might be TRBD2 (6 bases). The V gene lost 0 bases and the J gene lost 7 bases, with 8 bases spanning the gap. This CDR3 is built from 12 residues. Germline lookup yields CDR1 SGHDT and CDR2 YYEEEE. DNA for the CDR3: TGTGCCAGCAGCTTGGGTGGAGGGGAGCAGTACTTC. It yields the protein CASSLGGGEQYF.

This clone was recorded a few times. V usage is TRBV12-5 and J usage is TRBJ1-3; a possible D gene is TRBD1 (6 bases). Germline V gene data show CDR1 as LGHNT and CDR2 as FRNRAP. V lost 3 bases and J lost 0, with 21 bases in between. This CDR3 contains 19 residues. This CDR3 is CASGFDVGRGLHSGNTIYF. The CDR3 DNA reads TGTGCTAGTGGTTTTGATGTCGGGCGGGGGCTTCACTCTGGAAACACCATATATTTT. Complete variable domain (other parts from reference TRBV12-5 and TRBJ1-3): DARVTQTPRHKVTEMGQEVTMRCQPILGHNTVFWYRQTMMQGLELLAYFRNRAPLDDSGMPKDRFSAEMPDATLATLKIQPSEPRDSAVYFCASGFDVGRGLHSGNTIYFGEGSWLTVV.

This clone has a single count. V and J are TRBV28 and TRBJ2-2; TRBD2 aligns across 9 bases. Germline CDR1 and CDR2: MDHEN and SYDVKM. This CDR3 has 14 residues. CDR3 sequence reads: CAIRAGGNTGELFF. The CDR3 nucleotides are TGTGCAATAAGAGCGGGAGGAAACACCGGGGAGCTGTTTTTT.

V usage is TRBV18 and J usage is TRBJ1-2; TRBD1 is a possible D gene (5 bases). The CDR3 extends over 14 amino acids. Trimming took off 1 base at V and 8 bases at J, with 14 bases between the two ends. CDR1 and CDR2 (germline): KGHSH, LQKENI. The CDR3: CASSPRGTPGGYTF. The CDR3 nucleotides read TGTGCCAGCTCACCACGCGGGACTCCCGGGGGCTACACCTTC.

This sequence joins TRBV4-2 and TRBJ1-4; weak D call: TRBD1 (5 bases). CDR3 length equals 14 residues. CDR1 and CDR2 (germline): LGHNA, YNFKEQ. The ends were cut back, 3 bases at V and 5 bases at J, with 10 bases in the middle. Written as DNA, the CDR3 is TGTGCCAGCAGCCACAAAGACAGCAATGAAAAACTGTTTTTT. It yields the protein CASSHKDSNEKLFF.

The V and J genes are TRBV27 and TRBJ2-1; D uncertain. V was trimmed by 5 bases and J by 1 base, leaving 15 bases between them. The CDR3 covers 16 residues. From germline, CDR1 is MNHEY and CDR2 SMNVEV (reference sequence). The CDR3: CASSASVESSYNEQFF. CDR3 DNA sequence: TGTGCCAGCAGTGCCTCAGTGGAGAGTTCCTACAATGAGCAGTTCTTC.

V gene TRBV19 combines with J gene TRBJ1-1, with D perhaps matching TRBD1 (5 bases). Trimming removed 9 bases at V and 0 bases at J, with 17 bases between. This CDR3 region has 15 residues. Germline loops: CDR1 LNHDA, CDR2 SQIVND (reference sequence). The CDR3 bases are TGTGCCAGCCTCTCCCGGGGGGGAATGAACACTGAAGCTTTCTTT. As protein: CASLSRGGMNTEAFF.

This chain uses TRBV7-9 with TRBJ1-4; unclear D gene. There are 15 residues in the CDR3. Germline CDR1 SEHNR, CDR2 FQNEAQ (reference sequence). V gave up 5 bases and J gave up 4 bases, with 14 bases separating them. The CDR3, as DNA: TGTGCCAGCAGCCTCCATCAAGGCGGTAATGAAAAACTGTTTTTT. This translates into CASSLHQGGNEKLFF.

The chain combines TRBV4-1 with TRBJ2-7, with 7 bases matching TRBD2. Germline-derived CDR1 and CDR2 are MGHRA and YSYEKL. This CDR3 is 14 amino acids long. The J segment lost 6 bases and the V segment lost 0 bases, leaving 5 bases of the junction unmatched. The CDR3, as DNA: TGCGCCAGCAGCCAAGAAGGACTAGTCGGCGAGCAGTACTTC. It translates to CASSQEGLVGEQYF.

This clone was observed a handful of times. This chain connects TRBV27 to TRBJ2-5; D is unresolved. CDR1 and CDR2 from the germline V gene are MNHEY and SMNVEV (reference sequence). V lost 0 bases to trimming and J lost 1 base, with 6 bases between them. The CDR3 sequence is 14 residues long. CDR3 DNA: TGTGCCAGCAGTTTATCCTTTTTCCAAGAGACCCAGTACTTC. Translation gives CASSLSFFQETQYF.

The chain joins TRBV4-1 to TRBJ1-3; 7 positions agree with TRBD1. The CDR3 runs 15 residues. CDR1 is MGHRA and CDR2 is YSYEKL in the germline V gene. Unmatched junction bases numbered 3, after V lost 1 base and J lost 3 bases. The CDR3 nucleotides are TGCGCCAGCAGCCAAGCAAACAGGGGTGGAAACACCATATATTTT. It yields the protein CASSQANRGGNTIYF.

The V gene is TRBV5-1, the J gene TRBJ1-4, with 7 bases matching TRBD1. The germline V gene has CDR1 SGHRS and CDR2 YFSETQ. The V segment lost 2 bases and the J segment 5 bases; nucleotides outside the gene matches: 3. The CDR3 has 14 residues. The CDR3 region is CASSFGTENEKLFF. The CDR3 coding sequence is TGCGCCAGCAGCTTCGGGACAGAGAATGAAAAACTGTTTTTT.

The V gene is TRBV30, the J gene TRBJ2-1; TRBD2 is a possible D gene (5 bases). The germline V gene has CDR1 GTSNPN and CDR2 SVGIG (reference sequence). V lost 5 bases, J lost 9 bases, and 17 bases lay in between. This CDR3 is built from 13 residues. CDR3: CAWDGVPWGEQFF. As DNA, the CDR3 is TGTGCCTGGGACGGGGTTCCGTGGGGTGAGCAGTTCTTC.

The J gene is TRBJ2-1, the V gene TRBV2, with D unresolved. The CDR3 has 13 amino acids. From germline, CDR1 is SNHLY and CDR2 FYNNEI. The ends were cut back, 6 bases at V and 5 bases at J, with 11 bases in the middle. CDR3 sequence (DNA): TGTGCCAGCAGGCTATTACGGGACAATGAGCAGTTCTTC. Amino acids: CASRLLRDNEQFF.

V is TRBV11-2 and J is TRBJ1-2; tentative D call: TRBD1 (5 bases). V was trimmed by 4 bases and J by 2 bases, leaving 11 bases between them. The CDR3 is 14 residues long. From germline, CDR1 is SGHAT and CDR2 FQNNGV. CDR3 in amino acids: CASSSRVENYGYTF. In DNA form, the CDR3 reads TGTGCCAGCAGCTCCAGGGTGGAGAACTATGGCTACACCTTC. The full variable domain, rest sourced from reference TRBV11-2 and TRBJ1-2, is EAGVAQSPRYKIIEKRQSVAFWCNPISGHATLYWYQQILGQGPKLLIQFQNNGVVDDSQLPKDRFSAERLKGVDSTLKIQPAKLEDSAVYLCASSSRVENYGYTFGSGTRLTVV.